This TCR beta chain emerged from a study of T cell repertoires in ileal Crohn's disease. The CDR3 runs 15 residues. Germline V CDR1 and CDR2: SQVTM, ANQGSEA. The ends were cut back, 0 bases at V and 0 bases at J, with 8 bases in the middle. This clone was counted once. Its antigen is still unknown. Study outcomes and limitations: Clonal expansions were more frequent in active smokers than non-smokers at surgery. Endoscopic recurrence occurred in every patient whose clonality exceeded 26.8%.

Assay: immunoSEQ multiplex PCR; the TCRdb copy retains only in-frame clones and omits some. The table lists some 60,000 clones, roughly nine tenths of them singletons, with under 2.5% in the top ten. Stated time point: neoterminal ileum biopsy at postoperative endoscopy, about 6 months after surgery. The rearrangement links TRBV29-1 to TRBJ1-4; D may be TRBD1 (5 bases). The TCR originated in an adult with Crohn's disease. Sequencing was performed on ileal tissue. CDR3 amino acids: CSVEDLGATNEKLFF. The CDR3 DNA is TGCAGCGTTGAAGATCTAGGGGCAACTAATGAAAAACTGTTTTTT. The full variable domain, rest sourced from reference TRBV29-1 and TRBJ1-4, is SAVISQKPSRDICQRGTSLTIQCQVDSQVTMMFWYRQQPGQSLTLIATANQGSEATYESGFVIDKFPISRPNLTFSTLTVSNMSPEDSSIYLCSVEDLGATNEKLFFGSGTQLSVL.